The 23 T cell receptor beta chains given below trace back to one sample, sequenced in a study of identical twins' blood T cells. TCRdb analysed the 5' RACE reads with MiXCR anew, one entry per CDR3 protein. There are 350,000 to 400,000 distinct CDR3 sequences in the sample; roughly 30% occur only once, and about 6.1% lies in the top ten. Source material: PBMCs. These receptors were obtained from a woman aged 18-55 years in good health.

The CDR3 region has the DNA TGCGCCAGCAGCCAAGGTAGGGCTACCTACAATGAGCAGTTCTTC. Its protein is CASSQGRATYNEQFF. The chain has TRBV4-3 and TRBJ2-1; no reliable D call. Looked up from germline, CDR1 is LGHNA and CDR2 is YSLEER. CDR3 length: 15 residues. The ends were cut back, 1 base at V and 2 bases at J, with 9 bases in the middle.

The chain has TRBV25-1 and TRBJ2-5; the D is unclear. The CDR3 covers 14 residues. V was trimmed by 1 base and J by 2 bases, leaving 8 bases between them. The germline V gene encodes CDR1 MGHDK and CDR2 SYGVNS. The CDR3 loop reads CASSELVRQETQYF. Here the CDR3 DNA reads TGTGCCAGCAGTGAATTAGTCAGACAAGAGACCCAGTACTTC.

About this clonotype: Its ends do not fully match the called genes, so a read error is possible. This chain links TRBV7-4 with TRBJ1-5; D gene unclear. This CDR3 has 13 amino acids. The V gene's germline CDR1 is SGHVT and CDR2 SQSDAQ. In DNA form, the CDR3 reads TGTGCCGGCAGCTTAACTTACAATCAGCCCCAGCATTTT. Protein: CAGSLTYNQPQHF. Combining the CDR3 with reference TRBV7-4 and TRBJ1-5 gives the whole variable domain GAGVSQSPRYKVAKRGRDVALRCDSISGHVTLYWYRQTLGQGSEVLTYSQSDAQRDKSGRPSGRFSAERPERSVSTLKIQRTEQGDSAVYLCAGSLTYNQPQHFGDGTRLSIL.

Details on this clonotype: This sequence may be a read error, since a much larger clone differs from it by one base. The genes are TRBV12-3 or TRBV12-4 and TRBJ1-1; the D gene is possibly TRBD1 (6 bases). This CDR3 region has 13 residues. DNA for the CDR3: TGTGCCAGCAGACGAGGGGGGAACATTGAAGCTTTCTTT. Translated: CASRRGGNIEAFF.

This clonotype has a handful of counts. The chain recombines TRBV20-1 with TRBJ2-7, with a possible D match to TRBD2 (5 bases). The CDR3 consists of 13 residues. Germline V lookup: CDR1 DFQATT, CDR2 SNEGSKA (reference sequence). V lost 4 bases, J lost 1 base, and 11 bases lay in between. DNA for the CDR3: TGCAGTGCTACCTCACCGGGGTCCTACGAGCAGTACTTC. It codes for CSATSPGSYEQYF.

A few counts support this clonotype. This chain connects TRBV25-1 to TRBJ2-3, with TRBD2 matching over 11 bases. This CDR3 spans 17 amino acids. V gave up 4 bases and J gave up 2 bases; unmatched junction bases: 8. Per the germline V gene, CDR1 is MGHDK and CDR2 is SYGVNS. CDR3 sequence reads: CASSGPGTSGTTDTQYF. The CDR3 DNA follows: TGTGCCAGCAGTGGGCCCGGGACTAGCGGAACCACAGATACGCAGTATTTT.

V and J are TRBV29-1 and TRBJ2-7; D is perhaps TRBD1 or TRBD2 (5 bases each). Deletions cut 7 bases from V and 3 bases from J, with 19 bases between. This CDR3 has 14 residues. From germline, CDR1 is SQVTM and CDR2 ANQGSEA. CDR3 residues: CSARLRDAGYEQYF. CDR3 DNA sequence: TGCAGCGCCAGACTCCGGGACGCAGGCTACGAGCAGTACTTC.

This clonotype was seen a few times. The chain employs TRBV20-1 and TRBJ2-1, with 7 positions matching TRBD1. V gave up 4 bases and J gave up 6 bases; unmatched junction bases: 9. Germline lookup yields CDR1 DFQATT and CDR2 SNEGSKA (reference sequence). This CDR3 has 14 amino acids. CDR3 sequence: CSATDRALFNEQFF. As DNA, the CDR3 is TGCAGTGCTACCGACAGGGCCCTCTTCAATGAGCAGTTCTTC.

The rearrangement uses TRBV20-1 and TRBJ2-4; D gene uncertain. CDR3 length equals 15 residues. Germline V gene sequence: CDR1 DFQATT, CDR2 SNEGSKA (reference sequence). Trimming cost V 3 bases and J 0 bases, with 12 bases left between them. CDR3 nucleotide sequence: TGCAGTGCTAGGAAGAGTGTTCTAGCCAAAAACATTCAGTACTTC. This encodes CSARKSVLAKNIQYF.

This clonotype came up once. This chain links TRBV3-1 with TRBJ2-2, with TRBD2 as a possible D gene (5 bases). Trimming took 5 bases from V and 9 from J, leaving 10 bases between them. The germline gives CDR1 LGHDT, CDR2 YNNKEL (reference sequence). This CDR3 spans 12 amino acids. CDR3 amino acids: CASSGSTWELFF. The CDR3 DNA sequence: TGTGCCAGCAGCGGGAGTACCTGGGAGCTGTTTTTT.

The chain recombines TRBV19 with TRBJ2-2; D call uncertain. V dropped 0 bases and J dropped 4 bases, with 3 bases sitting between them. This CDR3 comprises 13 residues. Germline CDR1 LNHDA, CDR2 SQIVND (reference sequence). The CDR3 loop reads CASSIEGTGELFF. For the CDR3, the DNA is TGTGCCAGTAGTATAGAGGGCACCGGGGAGCTGTTTTTT. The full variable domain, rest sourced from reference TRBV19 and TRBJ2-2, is DGGITQSPKYLFRKEGQNVTLSCEQNLNHDAMYWYRQDPGQGLRLIYYSQIVNDFQKGDIAEGYSVSREKKESFPLTVTSAQKNPTAFYLCASSIEGTGELFFGEGSRLTVL.

CDR3 in amino acids: CACEGTGELFF. In DNA, the CDR3 is TGTGCCTGCGAGGGTACCGGGGAGCTGTTTTTT. The chain has TRBV19 and TRBJ2-2; D may be TRBD2 (5 bases). The CDR3 has 11 amino acids. V was trimmed by 11 bases and J by 5 bases, leaving 9 bases between them. Germline-derived CDR1 and CDR2 are LNHDA and SQIVND (reference sequence). Supplemented by reference TRBV19 and TRBJ2-2, the full variable domain reads DGGITQSPKYLFRKEGQNVTLSCEQNLNHDAMYWYRQDPGQGLRLIYYSQIVNDFQKGDIAEGYSVSREKKESFPLTVTSAQKNPTAFYLCACEGTGELFFGEGSRLTVL.

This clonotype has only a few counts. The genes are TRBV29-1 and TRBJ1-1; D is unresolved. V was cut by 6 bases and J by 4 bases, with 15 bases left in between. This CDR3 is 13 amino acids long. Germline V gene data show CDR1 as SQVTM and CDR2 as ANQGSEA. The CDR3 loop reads CSVNSRESTEAFF. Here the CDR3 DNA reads TGCAGCGTGAACAGCCGGGAGTCCACTGAAGCTTTCTTT.

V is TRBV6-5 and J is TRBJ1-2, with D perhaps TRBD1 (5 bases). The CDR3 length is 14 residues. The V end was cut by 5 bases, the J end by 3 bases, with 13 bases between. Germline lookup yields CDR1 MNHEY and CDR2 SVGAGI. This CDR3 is CASSKRQRYYGYTF. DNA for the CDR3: TGTGCCAGCAGTAAGCGACAGCGTTACTATGGCTACACCTTC.

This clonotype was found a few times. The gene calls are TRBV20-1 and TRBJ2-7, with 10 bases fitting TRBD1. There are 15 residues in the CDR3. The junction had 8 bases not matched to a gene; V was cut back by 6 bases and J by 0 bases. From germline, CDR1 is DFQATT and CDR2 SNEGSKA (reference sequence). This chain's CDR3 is CSAGQDRGNSYEQYF. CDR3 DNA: TGCAGTGCGGGTCAGGACAGGGGGAACTCCTACGAGCAGTACTTC.

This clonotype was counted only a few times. The CDR3 DNA is TGTGCCAGTAGTATCCTCCGGGATGGCTACACCTTC. This encodes CASSILRDGYTF. This chain connects TRBV19 to TRBJ1-2; D unclear. V lost 3 bases, J lost 6 bases, and 8 bases lay in between. CDR3 length: 12 residues. CDR1 LNHDA and CDR2 SQIVND come from the germline V gene (reference sequence).

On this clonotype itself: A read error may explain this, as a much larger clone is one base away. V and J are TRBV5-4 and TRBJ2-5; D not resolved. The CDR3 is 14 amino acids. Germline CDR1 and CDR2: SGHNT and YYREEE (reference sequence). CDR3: CAGSLSGVQETQYF. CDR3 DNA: TGTGCCGGCAGCTTGAGTGGAGTACAAGAGACCCAGTACTTC.

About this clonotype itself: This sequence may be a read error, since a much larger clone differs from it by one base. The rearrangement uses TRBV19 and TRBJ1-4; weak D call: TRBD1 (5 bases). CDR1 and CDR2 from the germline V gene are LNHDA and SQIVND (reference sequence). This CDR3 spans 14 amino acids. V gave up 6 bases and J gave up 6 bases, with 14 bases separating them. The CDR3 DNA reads TGTGCCAGTAGGGACGGGGGAAAGGATGAAAAACTGTTTTTT. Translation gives CASRDGGKDEKLFF.

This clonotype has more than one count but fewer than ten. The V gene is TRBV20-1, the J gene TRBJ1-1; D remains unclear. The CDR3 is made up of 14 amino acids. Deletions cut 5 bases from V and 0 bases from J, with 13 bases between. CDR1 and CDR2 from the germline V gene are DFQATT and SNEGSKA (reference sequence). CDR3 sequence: CSAPYVGMNTEAFF. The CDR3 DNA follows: TGCAGTGCTCCGTACGTAGGGATGAACACTGAAGCTTTCTTT.

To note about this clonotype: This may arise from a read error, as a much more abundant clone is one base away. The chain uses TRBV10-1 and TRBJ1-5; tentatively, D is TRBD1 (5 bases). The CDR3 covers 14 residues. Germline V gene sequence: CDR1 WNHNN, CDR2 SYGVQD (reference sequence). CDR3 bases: TGCGACAGTATACAGGAGGGATCGAATCAGCCCCAGCATTTT. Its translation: CDSIQEGSNQPQHF.

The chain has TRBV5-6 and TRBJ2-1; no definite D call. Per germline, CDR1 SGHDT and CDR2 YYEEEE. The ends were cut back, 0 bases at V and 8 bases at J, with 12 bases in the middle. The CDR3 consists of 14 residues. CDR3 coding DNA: TGTGCCAGCAGCTTGGTCCTCTTAGTCGATGAGCAGTTCTTC. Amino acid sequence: CASSLVLLVDEQFF.

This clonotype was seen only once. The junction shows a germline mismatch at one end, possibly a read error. CDR3 DNA sequence: TGTGTCAGCAGTCTCCGGGACAGTAACTATGGCTACACCTTC. Its translation is CVSSLRDSNYGYTF. The chain employs TRBV27 and TRBJ1-2, with 7 positions matching TRBD1. Germline V gene sequence: CDR1 MNHEY, CDR2 SMNVEV (reference sequence). This CDR3 has 14 amino acids.

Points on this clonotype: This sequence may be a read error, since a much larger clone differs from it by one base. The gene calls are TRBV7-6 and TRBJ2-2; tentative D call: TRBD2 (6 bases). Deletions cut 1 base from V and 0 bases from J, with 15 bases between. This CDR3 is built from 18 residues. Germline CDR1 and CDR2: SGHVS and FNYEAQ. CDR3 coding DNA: TGTGCCAGCAGCTTAGGCCCTAGCGAGGGCTCGAACACCGGGGAGCTGTTTTTT. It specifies CASSLGPSEGSNTGELFF.